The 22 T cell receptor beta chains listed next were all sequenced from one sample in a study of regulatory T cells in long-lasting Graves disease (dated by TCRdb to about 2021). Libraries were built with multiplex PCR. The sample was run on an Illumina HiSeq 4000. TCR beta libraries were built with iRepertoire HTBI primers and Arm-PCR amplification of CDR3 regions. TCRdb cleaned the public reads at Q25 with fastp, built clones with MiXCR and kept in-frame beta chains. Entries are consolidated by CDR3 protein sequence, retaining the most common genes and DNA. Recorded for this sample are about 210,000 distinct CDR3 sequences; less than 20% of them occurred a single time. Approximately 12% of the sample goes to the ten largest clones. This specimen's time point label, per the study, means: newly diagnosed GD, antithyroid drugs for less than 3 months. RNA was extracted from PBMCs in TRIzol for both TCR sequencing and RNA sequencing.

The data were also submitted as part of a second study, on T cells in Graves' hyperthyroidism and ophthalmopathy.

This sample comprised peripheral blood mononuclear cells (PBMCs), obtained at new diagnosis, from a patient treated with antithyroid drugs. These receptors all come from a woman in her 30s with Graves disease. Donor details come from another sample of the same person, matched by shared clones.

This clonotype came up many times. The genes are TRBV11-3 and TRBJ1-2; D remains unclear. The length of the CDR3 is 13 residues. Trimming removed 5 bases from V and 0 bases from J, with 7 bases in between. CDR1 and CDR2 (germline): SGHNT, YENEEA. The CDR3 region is CASSPRTNYGYTF. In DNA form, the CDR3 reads TGTGCCAGCAGCCCTAGGACTAACTATGGCTACACCTTC.

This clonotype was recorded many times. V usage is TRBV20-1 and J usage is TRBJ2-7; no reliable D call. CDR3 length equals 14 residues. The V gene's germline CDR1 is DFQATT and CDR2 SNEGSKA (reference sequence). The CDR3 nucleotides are TGCACAGCTAGGGCCAGCGTCGACTCCTACGAGCAGTACTTC. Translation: CTARASVDSYEQYF.

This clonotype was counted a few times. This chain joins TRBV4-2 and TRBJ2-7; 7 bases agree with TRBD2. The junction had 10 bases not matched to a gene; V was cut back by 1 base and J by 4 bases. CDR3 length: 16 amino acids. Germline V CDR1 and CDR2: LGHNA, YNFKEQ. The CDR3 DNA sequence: TGTGCCAGCAGCCAAGTTTCTAGCGGTGATCAGTACGAGCAGTACTTC. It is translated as CASSQVSSGDQYEQYF.

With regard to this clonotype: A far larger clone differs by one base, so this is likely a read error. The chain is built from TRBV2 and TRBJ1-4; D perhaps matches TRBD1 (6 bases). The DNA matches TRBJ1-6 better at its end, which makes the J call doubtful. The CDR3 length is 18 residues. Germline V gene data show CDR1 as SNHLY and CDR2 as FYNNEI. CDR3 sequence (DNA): TGTGCCAGCAGTGATGTACAGGGCTATCCTGAAGTTTCTTCACCCCTCCACTTT. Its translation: CASSDVQGYPEVSSPLHF.

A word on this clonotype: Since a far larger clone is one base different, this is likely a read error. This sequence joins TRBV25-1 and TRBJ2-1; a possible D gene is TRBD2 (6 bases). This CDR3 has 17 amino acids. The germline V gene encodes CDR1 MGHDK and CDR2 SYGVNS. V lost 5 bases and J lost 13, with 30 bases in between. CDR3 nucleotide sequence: TGTGCCAGCAGTAACGGGGGTAGGACAAACAACCAAGAGACCCAGTTCTTC. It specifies CASSNGGRTNNQETQFF.

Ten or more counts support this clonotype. In DNA, the CDR3 is TGTGCCAGCAGTTCCTTGACAGGCTATGGCTACACCTTC. This gives the protein CASSSLTGYGYTF. The chain combines TRBV6-5 with TRBJ1-2, with a weak D call TRBD1 (6 bases). Germline-derived CDR1 and CDR2 are MNHEY and SVGAGI. The CDR3 is made up of 13 amino acids. Trimming pared 4 bases from V and 4 bases from J, leaving 10 bases between.

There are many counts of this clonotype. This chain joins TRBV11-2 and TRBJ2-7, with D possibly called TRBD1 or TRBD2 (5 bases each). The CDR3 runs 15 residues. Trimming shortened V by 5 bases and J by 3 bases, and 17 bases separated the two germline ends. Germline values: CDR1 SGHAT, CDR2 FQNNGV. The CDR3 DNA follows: TGTGCCAGCAGCCCCCTGAGGGGACGCTTCTACGAGCAGTACTTC. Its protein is CASSPLRGRFYEQYF.

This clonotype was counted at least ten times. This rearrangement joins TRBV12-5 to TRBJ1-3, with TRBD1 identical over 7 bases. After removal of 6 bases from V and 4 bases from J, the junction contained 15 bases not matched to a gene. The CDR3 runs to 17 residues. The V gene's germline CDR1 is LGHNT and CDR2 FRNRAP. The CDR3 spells CASGGGGGQVWGNTIYF. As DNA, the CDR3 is TGTGCTAGTGGGGGGGGTGGAGGACAGGTTTGGGGAAACACCATATATTTT.

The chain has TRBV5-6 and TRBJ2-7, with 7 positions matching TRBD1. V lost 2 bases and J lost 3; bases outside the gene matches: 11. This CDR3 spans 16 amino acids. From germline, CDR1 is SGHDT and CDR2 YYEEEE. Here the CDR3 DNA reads TGTGCCAGCAGCTTTGTGATAAAGACAGGGCACTACGAGCAGTACTTC. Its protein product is CASSFVIKTGHYEQYF.

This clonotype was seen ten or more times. The CDR3 sequence: CASSPNFGQAEGQYF. DNA for the CDR3: TGTGCCAGCTCCCCCAACTTCGGACAGGCGGAGGGGCAGTACTTC. The chain is built from TRBV18 and TRBJ2-7, with a weak D call TRBD1 (7 bases). CDR1 is KGHSH, CDR2 LQKENI, per germline. The CDR3 extends over 15 amino acids. Trimming pared 6 bases from V and 9 bases from J, leaving 24 bases between.

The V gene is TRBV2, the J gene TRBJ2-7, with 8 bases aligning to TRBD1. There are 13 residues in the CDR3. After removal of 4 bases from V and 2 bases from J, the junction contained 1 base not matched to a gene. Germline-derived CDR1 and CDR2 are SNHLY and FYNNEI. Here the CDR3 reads CASSGGQAYEQYF. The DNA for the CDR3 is TGTGCCAGCAGTGGGGGACAGGCCTACGAGCAGTACTTC.

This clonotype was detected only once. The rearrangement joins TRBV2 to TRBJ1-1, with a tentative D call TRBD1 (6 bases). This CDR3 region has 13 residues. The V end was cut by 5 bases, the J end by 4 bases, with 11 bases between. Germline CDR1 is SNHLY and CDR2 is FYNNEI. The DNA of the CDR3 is TGTGCCAGCAGTCAGGGGCAGAGCACTGAAGCTTTCTTT. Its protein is CASSQGQSTEAFF.

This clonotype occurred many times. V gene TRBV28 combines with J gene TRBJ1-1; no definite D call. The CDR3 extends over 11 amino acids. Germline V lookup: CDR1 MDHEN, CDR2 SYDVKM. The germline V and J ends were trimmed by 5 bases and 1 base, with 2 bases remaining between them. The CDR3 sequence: CASSTNTEAFF. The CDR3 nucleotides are TGTGCCAGCAGTACGAACACTGAAGCTTTCTTT.

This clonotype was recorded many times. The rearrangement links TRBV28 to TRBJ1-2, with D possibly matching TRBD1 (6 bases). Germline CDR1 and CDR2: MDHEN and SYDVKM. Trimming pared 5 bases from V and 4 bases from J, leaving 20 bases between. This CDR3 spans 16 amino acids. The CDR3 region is CASSNGGAQASYGYTF. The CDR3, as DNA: TGTGCCAGCAGTAACGGGGGGGCACAGGCCTCCTATGGCTACACCTTC.

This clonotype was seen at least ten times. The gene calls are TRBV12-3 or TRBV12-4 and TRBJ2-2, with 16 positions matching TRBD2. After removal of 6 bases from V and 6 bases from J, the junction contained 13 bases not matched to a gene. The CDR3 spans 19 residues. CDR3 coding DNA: TGTGCCAGCAGCCTTACTGGGACTAGCGGGAGGGCCAGCGCCGGGGAGCTGTTTTTT. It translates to CASSLTGTSGRASAGELFF.

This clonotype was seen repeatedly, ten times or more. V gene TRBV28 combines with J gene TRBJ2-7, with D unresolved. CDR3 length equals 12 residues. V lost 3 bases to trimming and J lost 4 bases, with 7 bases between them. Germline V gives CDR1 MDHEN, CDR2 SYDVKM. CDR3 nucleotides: TGTGCCAGCAGTTTGACTGAGTACGAGCAGTACTTC. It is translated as CASSLTEYEQYF.

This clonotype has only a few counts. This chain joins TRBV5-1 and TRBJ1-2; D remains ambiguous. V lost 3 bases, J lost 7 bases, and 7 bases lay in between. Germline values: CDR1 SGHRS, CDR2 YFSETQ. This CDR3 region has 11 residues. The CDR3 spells CASSSPGGYTF. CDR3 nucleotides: TGCGCCAGCAGCTCCCCGGGTGGCTACACCTTC.

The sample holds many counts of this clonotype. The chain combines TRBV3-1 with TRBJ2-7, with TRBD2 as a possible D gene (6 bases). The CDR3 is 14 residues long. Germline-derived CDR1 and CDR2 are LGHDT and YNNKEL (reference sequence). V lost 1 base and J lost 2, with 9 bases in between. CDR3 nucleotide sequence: TGTGCCAGCAGCCAAGGCGGAGGGGCCTACGAGCAGTACTTC. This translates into CASSQGGGAYEQYF.

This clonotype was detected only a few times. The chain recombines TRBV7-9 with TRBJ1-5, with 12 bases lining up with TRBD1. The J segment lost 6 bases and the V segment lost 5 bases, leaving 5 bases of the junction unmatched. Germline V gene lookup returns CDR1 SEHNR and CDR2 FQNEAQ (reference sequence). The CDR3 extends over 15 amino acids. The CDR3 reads CASSVGQGAIQPQHF. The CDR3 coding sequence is TGTGCCAGCAGCGTGGGACAGGGGGCGATTCAGCCCCAGCATTTT.

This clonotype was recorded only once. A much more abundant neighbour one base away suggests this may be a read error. The CDR3 reads CVSQVGWDGEQFF. DNA of the CDR3: TGTGTCAGTCAGGTAGGGTGGGACGGTGAGCAGTTCTTC. The chain links TRBV3-1 to TRBJ2-1; D assignment may be TRBD1 or TRBD2 (5 bases each). The CDR3 extends over 13 amino acids. Looked up from germline, CDR1 is LGHDT and CDR2 is YNNKEL (reference sequence).

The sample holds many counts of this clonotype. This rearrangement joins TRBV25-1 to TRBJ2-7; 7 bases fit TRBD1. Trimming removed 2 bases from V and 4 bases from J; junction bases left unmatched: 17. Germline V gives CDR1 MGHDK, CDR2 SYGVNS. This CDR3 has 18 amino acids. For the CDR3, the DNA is TGTGCCAGCAGTGAAACGCAGGGGGTAAACCGCCCGATTTACGAGCAGTACTTC. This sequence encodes CASSETQGVNRPIYEQYF.

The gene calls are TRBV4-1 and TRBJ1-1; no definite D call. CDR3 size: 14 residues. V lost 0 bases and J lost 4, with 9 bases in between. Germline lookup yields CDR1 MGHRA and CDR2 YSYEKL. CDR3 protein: CASSQDLVPTEAFF. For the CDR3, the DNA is TGCGCCAGCAGCCAAGATCTGGTTCCCACTGAAGCTTTCTTT.